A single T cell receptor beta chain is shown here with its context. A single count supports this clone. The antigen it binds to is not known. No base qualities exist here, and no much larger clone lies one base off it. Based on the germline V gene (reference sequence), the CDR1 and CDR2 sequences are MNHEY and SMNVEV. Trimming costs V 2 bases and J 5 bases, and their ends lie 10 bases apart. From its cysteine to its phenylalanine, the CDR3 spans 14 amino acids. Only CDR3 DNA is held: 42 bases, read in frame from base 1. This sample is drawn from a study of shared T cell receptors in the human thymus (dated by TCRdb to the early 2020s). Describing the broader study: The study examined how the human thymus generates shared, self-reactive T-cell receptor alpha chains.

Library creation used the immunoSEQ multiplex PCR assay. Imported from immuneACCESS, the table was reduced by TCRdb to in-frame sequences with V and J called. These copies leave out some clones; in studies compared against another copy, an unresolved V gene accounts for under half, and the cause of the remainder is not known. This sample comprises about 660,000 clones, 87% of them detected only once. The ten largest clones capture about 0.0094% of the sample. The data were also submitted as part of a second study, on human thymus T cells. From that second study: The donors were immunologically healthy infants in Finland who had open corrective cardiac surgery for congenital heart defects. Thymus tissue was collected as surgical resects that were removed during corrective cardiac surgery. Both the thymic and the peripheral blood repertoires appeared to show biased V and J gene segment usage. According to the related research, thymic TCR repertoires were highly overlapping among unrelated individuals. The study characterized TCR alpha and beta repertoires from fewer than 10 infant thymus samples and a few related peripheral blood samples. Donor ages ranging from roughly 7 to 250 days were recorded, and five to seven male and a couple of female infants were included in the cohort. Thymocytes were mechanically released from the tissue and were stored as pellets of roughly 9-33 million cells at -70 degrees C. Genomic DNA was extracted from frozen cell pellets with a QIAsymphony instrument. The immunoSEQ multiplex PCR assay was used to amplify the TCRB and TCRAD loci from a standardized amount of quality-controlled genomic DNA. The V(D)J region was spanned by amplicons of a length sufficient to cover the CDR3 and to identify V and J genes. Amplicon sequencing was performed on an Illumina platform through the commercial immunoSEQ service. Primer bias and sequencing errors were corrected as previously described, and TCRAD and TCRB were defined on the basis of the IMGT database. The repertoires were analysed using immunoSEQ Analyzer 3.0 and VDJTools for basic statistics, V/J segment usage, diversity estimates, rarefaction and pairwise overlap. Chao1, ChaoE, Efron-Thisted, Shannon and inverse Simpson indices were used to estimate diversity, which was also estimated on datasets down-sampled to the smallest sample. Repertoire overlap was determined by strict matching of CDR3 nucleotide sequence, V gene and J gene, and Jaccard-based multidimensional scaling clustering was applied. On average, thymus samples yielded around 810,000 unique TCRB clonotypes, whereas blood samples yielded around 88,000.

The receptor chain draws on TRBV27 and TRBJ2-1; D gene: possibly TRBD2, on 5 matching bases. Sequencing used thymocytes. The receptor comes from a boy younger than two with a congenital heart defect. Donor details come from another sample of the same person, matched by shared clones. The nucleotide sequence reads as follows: TGTGCCAGCAGTTTAAATAGTAGCGACAATGAGCAGTTCTTC. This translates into CASSLNSSDNEQFF.